This is a list of T cell receptor beta chains from one sample in a study of control samples from healthy donors and cancer patients. The repertoire was sequenced with immunoSEQ multiplex PCR; TCRdb's copy has only in-frame clones and lacks some. The sample records under 90,000 clones, 92% being singletons. The sample was blood. All receptors come from a woman aged 55 to 70 in good health. Both conserved end residues are part of each CDR3. A D gene is named only where the DNA matches it firmly. Rows may omit the clone size; those that give it use once, few, many or a size class.

j_call: TRBJ1-2
v_call: TRBV28
clone_size: -
d_call: -
cdr3_nt: TGTGCCAGCAGTGGCGCCTGGGTAGGAGTAAGGGTATCTTTC
cdr3_aa: CASSGAWVGVRVSF

j_call: TRBJ1-5
v_call: TRBV6-6
clone_size: few
d_call: -
cdr3_nt: TGTGCCAGCAGCCGGGACACCGGGGGTAATCAGCCCCAGCATTTT
cdr3_aa: CASSRDTGGNQPQHF

j_call: TRBJ1-4
v_call: TRBV4-3
clone_size: -
d_call: -
cdr3_nt: TGCGCCAGCAGCCAAGATTGGCTGATTAATGAAAAACTGTTTTTT
cdr3_aa: CASSQDWLINEKLFF

j_call: TRBJ1-5
v_call: TRBV2
clone_size: -
d_call: -
cdr3_nt: TGTGCCAGCAGTGATTCGACACCCAATCAGCCCCAGCATTTT
cdr3_aa: CASSDSTPNQPQHF

j_call: TRBJ1-5
v_call: TRBV23-1
clone_size: -
d_call: -
cdr3_nt: TGCGCCAGCAGTCAACCACGGAGAAGCAATCAGCCCCAGCATTTT
cdr3_aa: CASSQPRRSNQPQHF

j_call: TRBJ1-2
v_call: TRBV6-2/TRBV6-3
clone_size: -
d_call: -
cdr3_nt: TGTGCCAGCAGTTACCAGGCTTCAAACTATGGCTACACCTTC
cdr3_aa: CASSYQASNYGYTF

j_call: TRBJ1-2
v_call: TRBV12-3/TRBV12-4
clone_size: -
d_call: -
cdr3_nt: TGTGCCAGCAGTTACGGGACGGGTGGCTACACCTTC
cdr3_aa: CASSYGTGGYTF

j_call: TRBJ2-7
v_call: TRBV7-3
clone_size: -
d_call: -
cdr3_nt: TGTGCCAGCAGCTTGCAAAGGATAACCCCCGAGCAGTACTTC
cdr3_aa: CASSLQRITPEQYF

j_call: TRBJ1-3
v_call: TRBV30
clone_size: -
d_call: -
cdr3_nt: TGTGCCTGGATTTTTCCCGACGGAAACTCTGGAAACACCATATATTTT
cdr3_aa: CAWIFPDGNSGNTIYF

j_call: TRBJ2-4
v_call: TRBV4-3
clone_size: -
d_call: TRBD2
cdr3_nt: TGCGCCAGCAGCCTACGGACTAGCGGACCTCAGTACTTC
cdr3_aa: CASSLRTSGPQYF

j_call: TRBJ1-2
v_call: TRBV28
clone_size: -
d_call: -
cdr3_nt: TGTGCCAGCAGTCCGTCGGTCTATGGCTACACCTTC
cdr3_aa: CASSPSVYGYTF

j_call: TRBJ1-1
v_call: TRBV28
clone_size: once
d_call: -
cdr3_nt: TGTGCCAGCAGGGTCGGGGGTCAGCCTATGAACACTGAAGCTTTCTTT
cdr3_aa: CASRVGGQPMNTEAFF

j_call: TRBJ2-7
v_call: TRBV29-1
clone_size: -
d_call: TRBD1
cdr3_nt: TGCAGCGTTCGCGGGACAGGGCACGAGCAGTACTTC
cdr3_aa: CSVRGTGHEQYF

j_call: TRBJ1-3
v_call: TRBV7-2
clone_size: -
d_call: -
cdr3_nt: TGTGCCAGCAGCTTTCTGGCCAGGTCGGCCTCTGGAAACACCATATATTTT
cdr3_aa: CASSFLARSASGNTIYF

j_call: TRBJ2-3
v_call: TRBV2
clone_size: -
d_call: TRBD2
cdr3_nt: TGTGCCAGCAGTGACCCAAGCACGGGGCCTGGGGGGGGTACGCAGTATTTT
cdr3_aa: CASSDPSTGPGGGTQYF

j_call: TRBJ1-6
v_call: TRBV7-6
clone_size: -
d_call: -
cdr3_nt: TGTGCCAGCAGCCAGATTCGTACAGGACCACCACCCCTCTATAATTCACCCCTCCACTTT
cdr3_aa: CASSQIRTGPPPLYNSPLHF

j_call: TRBJ1-3
v_call: TRBV9
clone_size: once
d_call: -
cdr3_nt: TGTGCCAGCAGCGTCTCCGGGGAAGAATTACGCACCATATATTTT
cdr3_aa: CASSVSGEELRTIYF

j_call: TRBJ2-7
v_call: TRBV9
clone_size: -
d_call: -
cdr3_nt: TGTGCCAGCAGCGTAGACATTGGCCTCTACTACGAGCAGTACTTC
cdr3_aa: CASSVDIGLYYEQYF

j_call: TRBJ1-2
v_call: TRBV12-3/TRBV12-4
clone_size: -
d_call: -
cdr3_nt: TGTGCCAGCACGTTGGGGGGGCTCTGGGGCTACACCTTC
cdr3_aa: CASTLGGLWGYTF

j_call: TRBJ2-2
v_call: TRBV27
clone_size: -
d_call: TRBD2
cdr3_nt: TGTGCCAGCTCCCCCGCAGCGGGAGCAGCCGGGGAGCTGTTTTTT
cdr3_aa: CASSPAAGAAGELFF

j_call: TRBJ2-3
v_call: TRBV5-1
clone_size: -
d_call: TRBD1
cdr3_nt: TGCGCCAGCAGCTTGGGACAGGGGAGCACAGATACGCAGTATTTT
cdr3_aa: CASSLGQGSTDTQYF

j_call: TRBJ2-1
v_call: TRBV5-1
clone_size: -
d_call: TRBD2
cdr3_nt: TGCGCCAGCAGTGGGCTAGCGGGAGAGATTGGCGCGGTTGGTGAGCAGTTCTTC
cdr3_aa: CASSGLAGEIGAVGEQFF

j_call: TRBJ2-3
v_call: TRBV5-4
clone_size: -
d_call: TRBD1
cdr3_nt: TGTGCCAGCAGGCCCACAGGGGCGGGCACAGATACGCAGTATTTT
cdr3_aa: CASRPTGAGTDTQYF

j_call: TRBJ1-5
v_call: TRBV19
clone_size: -
d_call: -
cdr3_nt: TGTGCCAGTAGTCCGCAGGGTGCTCAGCCCCAGCATTTT
cdr3_aa: CASSPQGAQPQHF

j_call: TRBJ1-4
v_call: TRBV5-6
clone_size: -
d_call: -
cdr3_nt: TGTGCCACAAAACAATGGGGGGCACTGTCTGAAAAACTGTTTTTT
cdr3_aa: CATKQWGALSEKLFF

j_call: TRBJ1-5
v_call: TRBV18
clone_size: -
d_call: -
cdr3_nt: TGTGCCAGCTCGCCTACCGCTCAGACAAATCAGCCCCAGCATTTT
cdr3_aa: CASSPTAQTNQPQHF

j_call: TRBJ2-6
v_call: TRBV28
clone_size: -
d_call: -
cdr3_nt: TGTGCCAGCAGAGGGAGTATCGGGGGCGCTGGGGCCAACGTCCTGACTTTC
cdr3_aa: CASRGSIGGAGANVLTF

j_call: TRBJ2-1
v_call: TRBV29-1
clone_size: -
d_call: TRBD2
cdr3_nt: TGCAGCGTTGTAGGTCTAGCGGGATGGGATGAGCAGTTCTTC
cdr3_aa: CSVVGLAGWDEQFF

j_call: TRBJ2-1
v_call: TRBV19
clone_size: -
d_call: -
cdr3_nt: TGTGCCAGTAGTTTCGACAGAATCAGTGAGCAGTTCTTC
cdr3_aa: CASSFDRISEQFF